What follows are 15 T cell receptor beta chains derived from one specimen sequenced in a study of Ad26.COV2.S vaccination and SARS-CoV-2 variants. Sequencing was performed with immunoSEQ multiplex PCR; in TCRdb, only in-frame clones are kept and a portion is missing. The data contain about 370,000 clones, 89% of them singletons. Noted treatment: roughly 20 received Ad26.COV2.S at low or high dose, single or two shots; about 5 received placebo; per-sample allocation not given. Repertoires come from day 63 after the first vaccine or placebo injection. The sample was peripheral blood, taken in a trial of Ad26.COV2.S vaccine versus placebo. These receptors originate from a person between 18 and 59 years old who received the Ad26.COV2.S COVID-19 vaccine or a placebo.

CDR3 sequence: CASSLSTPETQYF. CDR3 sequence (DNA): TGTGCCAGCAGCTTATCCACCCCAGAGACCCAGTACTTC. This chain links TRBV11-2 with TRBJ2-5; D is unclear. The germline V and J ends were trimmed by 2 bases and 4 bases, with 8 bases remaining between them. The CDR3 length is 13 residues. The germline CDR1 and CDR2 sequences are SGHAT and FQNNGV. Drawing the rest from reference TRBV11-2 and TRBJ2-5, the complete variable domain is EAGVAQSPRYKIIEKRQSVAFWCNPISGHATLYWYQQILGQGPKLLIQFQNNGVVDDSQLPKDRFSAERLKGVDSTLKIQPAKLEDSAVYLCASSLSTPETQYFGPGTRLLVL.

CDR3 residues: CASRALGREQYF. The DNA of the CDR3 is TGTGCCAGCAGGGCTCTAGGGCGCGAGCAGTACTTC. The chain has TRBV28 and TRBJ2-7; no clear D. Trimming removed 6 bases from V and 6 bases from J, with 12 bases in between. Germline values: CDR1 MDHEN, CDR2 SYDVKM. The CDR3 contains 12 residues.

This clone was seen a handful of times. The chain joins TRBV5-5 to TRBJ1-5; D is possibly TRBD1 (6 bases). V was clipped by 0 bases and J by 5 bases, with 6 bases between them. Germline assignment: CDR1 SGHKS and CDR2 YYEKEE (reference sequence). The CDR3 sequence is 13 residues long. DNA of the CDR3: TGTGCCAGCAGCTTGGGGACAGATCAGCCCCAGCATTTT. Amino acids: CASSLGTDQPQHF.

The CDR3 DNA reads as TGTGCCAGCAGTTTACCCACCCCGGAGGCTTTCTACGAGCAGTACTTC. It codes for CASSLPTPEAFYEQYF. This chain links TRBV28 with TRBJ2-7, with D perhaps TRBD2 (5 bases). The CDR3 has 16 residues. Trimming took 2 bases from V and 3 from J, leaving 17 bases between them. Germline V CDR1 and CDR2: MDHEN, SYDVKM.

Worth noting for this clone: The sample contains more than one DNA sequence encoding this CDR3. The chain recombines TRBV5-1 with TRBJ1-5; D possibly corresponds to TRBD1 (5 bases). This CDR3 is 15 amino acids long. Trimming left V 4 bases short and J 0 bases short, with 11 bases between. Germline CDR1 and CDR2: SGHRS and YFSETQ. The CDR3 sequence is CASSPTGGSNQPQHF. CDR3 nucleotides: TGCGCCAGCAGCCCCACCGGGGGTAGCAATCAGCCCCAGCATTTT.

The chain is built from TRBV5-6 and TRBJ1-1; D gene unclear. The length of the CDR3 is 14 residues. CDR1 is SGHDT, CDR2 YYEEEE, per germline. V lost 2 bases to trimming and J lost 2 bases, with 10 bases between them. The CDR3 DNA reads as TGTGCCAGCAGCTTCCTTAGGTCTAACACTGAAGCTTTCTTT. It yields the protein CASSFLRSNTEAFF.

The chain uses TRBV6-5 and TRBJ2-7; the D is unclear. V lost 6 bases, J lost 2 bases, and 14 bases lay in between. This CDR3 comprises 14 residues. From germline, CDR1 is MNHEY and CDR2 SVGAGI. The CDR3 region has the DNA TGTGCCAGCAGCCCCATAGGGTGGACCTACGAGCAGTACTTC. Amino acid sequence: CASSPIGWTYEQYF.

The CDR3 DNA is TGTGCCAGCAGGTACGCCGGGAGTAACACTGAAGCTTTCTTT. Translating gives CASRYAGSNTEAFF. The rearrangement joins TRBV28 to TRBJ1-1; D ambiguous. Trimming pared 6 bases from V and 2 bases from J, leaving 13 bases between. Germline values: CDR1 MDHEN, CDR2 SYDVKM. This CDR3 is built from 14 residues.

V is TRBV5-1 and J is TRBJ2-1; the match to TRBD2 covers 8 bases. The V gene end was trimmed by 6 bases and the J gene end by 4 bases; junction bases not matched to a gene: 12. CDR3 length: 16 amino acids. CDR1 SGHRS and CDR2 YFSETQ come from the germline V gene. The CDR3 region has the DNA TGCGCCAGCACCCTGGGGCGGGAGGCAACTTACAATGAGCAGTTCTTC. It codes for CASTLGREATYNEQFF.

This chain links TRBV28 with TRBJ2-7; TRBD2 agrees at 7 bases. V gave up 3 bases and J gave up 2 bases; unmatched junction bases: 7. The CDR3 runs 15 residues. Germline CDR1 and CDR2: MDHEN and SYDVKM. The CDR3 protein is CASSLAGDPTYEQYF. For the CDR3, the DNA is TGTGCCAGCAGTTTGGCGGGGGACCCAACCTACGAGCAGTACTTC.

This chain links TRBV6-6 with TRBJ1-1; no clear D. V shed 2 bases and J shed 6 bases, with 16 bases lying between them. The CDR3 consists of 15 residues. The germline V gene encodes CDR1 MNHNY and CDR2 SVGAGI (reference sequence). CDR3: CASSYLTRLRAEAFF. CDR3 sequence (DNA): TGTGCCAGCAGTTACCTGACCAGATTACGGGCTGAAGCTTTCTTT.

The chain couples TRBV28 to TRBJ2-7; TRBD1 matches at 7 bases. V lost 2 bases and J lost 7; bases outside the gene matches: 8. This CDR3 comprises 14 residues. Germline V gene data show CDR1 as MDHEN and CDR2 as SYDVKM. The CDR3 sequence is CASSLPTGAWEQYF. In DNA, the CDR3 is TGTGCCAGCAGTTTACCTACAGGGGCTTGGGAGCAGTACTTC.

The rearrangement joins TRBV12-5 to TRBJ2-3, with 7 bases aligning to TRBD1. Germline CDR1 LGHNT, CDR2 FRNRAP. This CDR3 contains 16 residues. The ends lost 0 bases at V and 3 bases at J; junction bases unmatched: 6. The CDR3 DNA is TGTGCTAGTGGTTTGGTCTCCAGGGGGAATACAGATACGCAGTATTTT. The encoded protein is CASGLVSRGNTDTQYF.

Here the CDR3 reads CASSLEAVGNTIYF. In nucleotides, the CDR3 is TGCGCCAGCAGCTTGGAGGCAGTAGGAAACACCATATATTTT. The chain is built from TRBV5-1 and TRBJ1-3, with D uncertain. V dropped 0 bases and J dropped 4 bases, with 8 bases sitting between them. CDR1 is SGHRS and CDR2 is YFSETQ in the germline V gene. CDR3 length: 14 amino acids.

The V and J genes are TRBV21-1 and TRBJ2-3; TRBD2, the table's D call, lacks a check against the DNA. TRBV21-1 is labeled a pseudogene. This CDR3 contains 14 residues. The CDR3 region has the DNA TGTGCCAGCAGCAAGGAGGGACTCACAGATACGCAGTATTTT. Its protein product is CASSKEGLTDTQYF.